This T cell receptor beta chain was recovered during a study of blood T cell repertoires in COVID-19. Germline loops: CDR1 WSHSY, CDR2 SAAADI. The CDR3 covers 15 residues. The ends lost 2 bases at V and 4 bases at J; junction bases unmatched: 8. In its sample, this clone was seen once. Source study methods: Estimation of nucleated cell counts relied on the amplification of reference gene primers. TCRdb's table, derived via immunoSEQ multiplex PCR, lists solely in-frame clones and lacks some. V and J calls plus clone size are reproduced from that table; the DNA served to infer D and trimming. The table shows 150,000 to 200,000 clones, with approximately 90% occurring only once.

Input material: PBMCs or T cells enriched from blood (not recorded which). The clonotype originates from a woman between 18 and 29 years old who had recovered from COVID-19. V is TRBV10-2 and J is TRBJ2-7; 7 bases map to TRBD2. The CDR3 sequence is CASSEAVAGPYEQYF. The CDR3 DNA follows: TGCGCCAGCAGTGAGGCGGTAGCGGGCCCGTACGAGCAGTACTTC.